This TCR beta chain was sequenced during a study of shared clonotypes between healthy human individuals. Notes on the study in general: Larger estimated richness was generally recorded for naive subsets relative to memory subsets. The rarefaction results pointed to incomplete sorted-subset sequencing despite large depth.

TCRdb's table, derived via immunoSEQ multiplex PCR, lists solely in-frame clones and lacks some. The sample has approximately 1.4 million clones; around 98% are singletons. A remark on this clone: Antigen specificity is unknown.

Unmatched junction bases numbered 2, after V lost 7 bases and J lost 2 bases. Germline assignment: CDR1 LNHDA and CDR2 SQIVND (reference sequence). The CDR3 length is 13 residues. Each of the donors was a healthy adult who was HIV-negative and had not had a recent acute infection or vaccination. Naive CD4+ cells were CD45RA-selected; the remaining cells were memory. The sample was naive CD4+ T cells sorted from blood. Subset described: CD45RA+ positively selected. The chain employs TRBV19 and TRBJ2-7; 10 nucleotides match TRBD2. This clonotype was obtained from a man younger than 45 in good health. The CDR3 sequence: CASKLAGAYEQYF. The CDR3, as DNA: TGTGCCAGTAAGCTAGCGGGGGCCTACGAGCAGTACTTC.